This TCR beta chain originates from a study of blood T cell repertoires in COVID-19 (dated by TCRdb to 2020 to 2022). Turning to the overall study: Samples covering the acute and convalescent phases of COVID-19 were provided by collaborators in the United States, Italy and Spain. The prospective study material was composed of cDNA or gDNA derived from T cells, B-cell-depleted T cells, or PBMCs. The dataset comprised deeply sampled blood TCRbeta repertoires from subjects exposed to, actively infected with, or recovered from COVID-19. A freely available public database, intended as a resource for researchers studying the immune response to SARS-CoV-2, is where the repertoires were released. The samples were drawn from two sources: the first 160 participants of the ongoing ImmuneRACE study, and about 1,300 subjects contributed by 6 global collaborators. The sample metadata nearly always contained a de-identified subject ID, COVID-19 status, age in years and sex. Where available, HLA class I and class II types were taken from metadata supplied by the sample provider and were not determined by assay-based typing.

The paper as a whole reports these results and caveats: The quantity of clinical and demographic metadata differed by source and by participant and was supplied without curation.

Enrolling through a virtual design, the prospective study's participants ranged in age from roughly 18 to 90 years and lived across some 22 United States geographic areas. In the prospective study, cohorts were assigned on the basis of participant-reported clinical history obtained from a screening survey and a study questionnaire. In the prospective study, mobile phlebotomists collected whole blood, serum and a nasopharyngeal or oropharyngeal swab from each participant. Participants in the prospective study had the option to provide additional blood draws and questionnaires over a 2-month period. Blood samples from the prospective study were shipped frozen or at room temperature prior to DNA extraction. On this clone: The antigen it binds to is not known. No much larger clone exists at a distance of one base, and base qualities are not known.

The immunoSEQ Assay, a bias-controlled multiplex PCR, was used to amplify TCRbeta CDR3 regions from genomic DNA. The published analysis was carried out like this. Within the assay, amplification of reference gene primers was used to estimate how many nucleated cells each sample contained. To quantify the absolute abundance of each unique TCRbeta CDR3 rearrangement, sequence reads were collapsed and filtered. For each sample, productive Simpson clonality was calculated as the square root of Simpson's diversity index over productive rearrangements. Not all clones reach the TCRdb copy of this immuneACCESS table, which keeps in-frame sequences only. Checked studies attribute under half of the gap to unresolved V genes and leave the rest unexplained. V and J calls and clone size are given by that table; D and trimming were obtained from the DNA. This sample holds 150,000 to 200,000 clones; approximately 73% were observed only once. Around a sixth of the sample is taken by the ten largest.

This TCR derives from a woman aged 45 to 65 with acute COVID-19. Material for sequencing was PBMCs or T cells enriched from blood (not recorded which).

The sequenced DNA: TGTGCCAGCAGACCAGGGACAGAGAACACTGAAGCTTTCTTT. It codes for CASRPGTENTEAFF. The rearranged chain carries TRBV28 and TRBJ1-1, and TRBD1 matches 7 of the central bases. CDR1 and CDR2, looked up from the germline V gene, are MDHEN and SYDVKM. CDR3 length: 14 amino acids, cysteine to phenylalanine. Left in the record is the CDR3 DNA by itself, 42 bases read in frame from the first base. Germline trimming: 6 bases from V, 1 base from J; junction bases outside gene matches: 5.